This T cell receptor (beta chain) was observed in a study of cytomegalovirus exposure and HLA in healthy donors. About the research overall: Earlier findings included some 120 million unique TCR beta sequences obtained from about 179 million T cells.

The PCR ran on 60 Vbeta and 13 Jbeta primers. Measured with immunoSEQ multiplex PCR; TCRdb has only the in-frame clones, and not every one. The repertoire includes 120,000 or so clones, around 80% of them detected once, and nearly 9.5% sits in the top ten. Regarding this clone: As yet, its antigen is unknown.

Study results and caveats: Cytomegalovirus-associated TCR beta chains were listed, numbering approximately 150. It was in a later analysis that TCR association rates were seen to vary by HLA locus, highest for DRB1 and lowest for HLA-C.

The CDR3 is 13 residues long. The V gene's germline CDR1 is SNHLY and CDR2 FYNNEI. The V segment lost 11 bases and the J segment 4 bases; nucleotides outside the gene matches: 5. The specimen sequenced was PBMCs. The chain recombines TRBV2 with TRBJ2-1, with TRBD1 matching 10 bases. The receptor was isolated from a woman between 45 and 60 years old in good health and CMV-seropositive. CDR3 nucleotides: TGTGCCGGGAGGACAGGGGGTTACAATGAGCAGTTCTTC. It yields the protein CAGRTGGYNEQFF.